This T cell receptor beta chain emerged from a study of radiotherapy plus CTLA-4 blockade in lung cancer. Study-wide points: Response was reportedly best predicted by early blood T cell clone dynamics, with interferon-beta. Following radiotherapy plus ipilimumab, tumor-derived TCR clones expanded in the blood.

Assay: immunoSEQ multiplex PCR; the TCRdb copy retains only in-frame clones and omits some. The profile covers 35,000 to 55,000 clones, with approximately 77% appearing a single time and about 2.6% taken by the ten largest. The CDR3 contains 14 residues. The germline CDR1 and CDR2 sequences are SGHRS and YFSETQ. V was clipped by 0 bases and J by 5 bases, with 11 bases between them. Participants had chemo-refractory metastatic non-small-cell lung cancer and were treated with focal radiation plus ipilimumab CTLA-4 blockade. This clone was recorded once. Its cognate antigen is unknown. The starting material was peripheral blood, obtained from a patient treated with radiotherapy plus ipilimumab. The TCR sequence derives from a human donor with non-small cell lung cancer whose response to radiotherapy plus ipilimumab could not be evaluated. The rearrangement uses TRBV5-1 and TRBJ2-5; D might be TRBD2 (6 bases). The CDR3 reads CASSLASSVETQYF. The CDR3, as DNA: TGCGCCAGCAGCTTGGCCTCTAGCGTGGAGACCCAGTACTTC.